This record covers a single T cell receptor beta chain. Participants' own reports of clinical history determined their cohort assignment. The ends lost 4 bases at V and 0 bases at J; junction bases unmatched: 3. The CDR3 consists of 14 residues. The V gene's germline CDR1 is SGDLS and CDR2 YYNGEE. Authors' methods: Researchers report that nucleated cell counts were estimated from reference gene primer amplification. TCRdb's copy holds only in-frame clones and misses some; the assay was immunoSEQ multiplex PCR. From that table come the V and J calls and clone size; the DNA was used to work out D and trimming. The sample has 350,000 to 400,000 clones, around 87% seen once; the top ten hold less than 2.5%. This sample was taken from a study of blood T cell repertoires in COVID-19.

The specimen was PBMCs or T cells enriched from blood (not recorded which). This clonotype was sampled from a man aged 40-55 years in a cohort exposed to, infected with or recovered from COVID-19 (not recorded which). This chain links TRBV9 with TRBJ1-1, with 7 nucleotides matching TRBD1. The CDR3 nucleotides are TGTGCCAGCAGCCAGGGACAGATGAACACTGAAGCTTTCTTT. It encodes CASSQGQMNTEAFF. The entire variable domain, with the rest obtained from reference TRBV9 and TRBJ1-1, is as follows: DSGVTQTPKHLITATGQRVTLRCSPRSGDLSVYWYQQSLDQGLQFLIQYYNGEERAKGNILERFSAQQFPDLHSELNLSSLELGDSALYFCASSQGQMNTEAFFGQGTRLTVV.